This T cell receptor (beta chain) was recorded in a study of T cell clones after liver transplantation. The study, taken as a whole, reports: In a couple of subjects, few donor cells limited the measurable donor-reactive repertoire.

In regard to this clone: Its target is unknown.

The protocol was immunoSEQ multiplex PCR, while the TCRdb copy is restricted to in-frame clones and leaves out a portion. The repertoire holds 20,000 to 25,000 clones, with about four fifths as singletons. This CDR3 region has 16 residues. Germline-derived CDR1 and CDR2 are SGHAT and FQNNGV. The V end lost 4 bases, the J end lost 6 bases, and 18 bases lay between the germline ends. The rearrangement joins TRBV11-2 to TRBJ2-2; no reliable D call. The sequencing here drew on CD8+ T cells from blood, taken more than 53 months after liver transplant. The receptor comes from a human patient who received a liver transplant. Some T cells may be supplied by the graft donor. Here the CDR3 DNA reads TGTGCCAGCAGCTCCCAGGACCTAGGAGAGGCCGGGGAGCTGTTTTTT. Amino acids: CASSSQDLGEAGELFF.